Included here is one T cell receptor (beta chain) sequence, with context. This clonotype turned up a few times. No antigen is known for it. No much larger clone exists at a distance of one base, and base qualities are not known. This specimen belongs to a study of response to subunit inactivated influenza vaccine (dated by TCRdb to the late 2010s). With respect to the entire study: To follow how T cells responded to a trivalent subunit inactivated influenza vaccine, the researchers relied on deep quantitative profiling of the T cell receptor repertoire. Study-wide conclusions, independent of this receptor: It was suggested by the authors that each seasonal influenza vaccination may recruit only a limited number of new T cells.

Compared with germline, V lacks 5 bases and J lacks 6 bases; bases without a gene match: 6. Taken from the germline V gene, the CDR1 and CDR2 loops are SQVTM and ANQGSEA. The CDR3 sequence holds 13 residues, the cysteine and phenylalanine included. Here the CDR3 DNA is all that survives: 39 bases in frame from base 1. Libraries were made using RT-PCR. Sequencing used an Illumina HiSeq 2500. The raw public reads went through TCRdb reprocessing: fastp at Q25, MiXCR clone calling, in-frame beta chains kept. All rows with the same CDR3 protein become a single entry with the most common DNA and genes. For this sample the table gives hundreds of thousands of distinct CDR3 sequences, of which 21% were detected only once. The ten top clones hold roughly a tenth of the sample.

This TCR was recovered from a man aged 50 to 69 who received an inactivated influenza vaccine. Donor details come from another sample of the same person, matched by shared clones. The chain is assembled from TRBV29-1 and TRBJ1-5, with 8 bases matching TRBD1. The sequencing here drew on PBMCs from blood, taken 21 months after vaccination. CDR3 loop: CSVSQGAGQPQHF. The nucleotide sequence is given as TGCAGCGTTAGTCAGGGGGCAGGTCAGCCCCAGCATTTT.